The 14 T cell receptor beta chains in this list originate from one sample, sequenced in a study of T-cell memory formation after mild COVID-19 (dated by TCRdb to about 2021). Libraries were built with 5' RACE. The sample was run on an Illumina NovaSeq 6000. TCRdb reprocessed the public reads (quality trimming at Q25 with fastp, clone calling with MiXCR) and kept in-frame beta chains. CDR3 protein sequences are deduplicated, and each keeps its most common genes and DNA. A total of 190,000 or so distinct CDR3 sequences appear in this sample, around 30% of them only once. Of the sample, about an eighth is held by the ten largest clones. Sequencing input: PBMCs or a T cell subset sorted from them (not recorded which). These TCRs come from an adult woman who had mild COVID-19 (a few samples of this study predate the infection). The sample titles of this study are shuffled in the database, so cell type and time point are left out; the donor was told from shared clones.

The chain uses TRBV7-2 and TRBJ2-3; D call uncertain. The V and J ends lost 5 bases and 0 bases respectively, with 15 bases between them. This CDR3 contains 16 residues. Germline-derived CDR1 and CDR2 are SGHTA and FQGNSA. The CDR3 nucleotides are TGTGCCAGCAGCGCCTTACTTGGGCCAAGCACAGATACGCAGTATTTT. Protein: CASSALLGPSTDTQYF. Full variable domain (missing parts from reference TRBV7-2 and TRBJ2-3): GAGVSQSPSNKVTEKGKDVELRCDPISGHTALYWYRQSLGQGLEFLIYFQGNSAPDKSGLPSDRFSAERTGGSVSTLTIQRTQQEDSAVYLCASSALLGPSTDTQYFGPGTRLTVL.

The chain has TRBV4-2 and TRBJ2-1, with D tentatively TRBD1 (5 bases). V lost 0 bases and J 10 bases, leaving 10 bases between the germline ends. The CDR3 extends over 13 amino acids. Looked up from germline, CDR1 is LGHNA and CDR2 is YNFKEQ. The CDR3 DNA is TGTGCCAGCAGCCAAGAAATTAGGGGAGAGCAGTTCTTC. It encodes CASSQEIRGEQFF.

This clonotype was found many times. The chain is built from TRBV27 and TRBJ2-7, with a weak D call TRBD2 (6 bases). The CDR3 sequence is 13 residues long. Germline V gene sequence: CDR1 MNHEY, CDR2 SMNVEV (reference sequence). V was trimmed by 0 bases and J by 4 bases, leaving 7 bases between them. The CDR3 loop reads CASSLSAGYEQYF. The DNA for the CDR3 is TGTGCCAGCAGTTTATCTGCGGGATACGAGCAGTACTTC.

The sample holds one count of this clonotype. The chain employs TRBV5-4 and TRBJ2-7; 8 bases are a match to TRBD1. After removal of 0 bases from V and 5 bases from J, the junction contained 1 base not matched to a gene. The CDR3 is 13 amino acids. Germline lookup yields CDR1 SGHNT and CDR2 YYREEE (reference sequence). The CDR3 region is CASSLAGGNEQYF. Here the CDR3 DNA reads TGTGCCAGCAGCTTGGCAGGGGGCAACGAGCAGTACTTC.

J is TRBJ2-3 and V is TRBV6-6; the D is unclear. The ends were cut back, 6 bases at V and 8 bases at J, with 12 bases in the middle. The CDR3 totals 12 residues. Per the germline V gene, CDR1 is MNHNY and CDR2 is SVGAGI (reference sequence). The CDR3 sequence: CASSPRVRTQYF. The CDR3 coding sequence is TGTGCCAGCAGCCCAAGAGTCCGTACGCAGTATTTT.

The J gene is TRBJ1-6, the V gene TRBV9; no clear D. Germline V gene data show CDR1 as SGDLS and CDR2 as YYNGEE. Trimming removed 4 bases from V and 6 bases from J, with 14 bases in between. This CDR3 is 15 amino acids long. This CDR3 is CASSPLETLNSPLHF. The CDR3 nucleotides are TGTGCCAGCAGCCCACTGGAGACACTTAATTCACCCCTCCACTTT.

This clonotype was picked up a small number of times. The CDR3 nucleotides read TGTGCCAGCAGCTCCGGGACTAAACTGAACACCGGGGAGCTGTTTTTT. This codes for CASSSGTKLNTGELFF. V usage is TRBV7-2 and J usage is TRBJ2-2, with 7 bases matching TRBD2. Germline trimming cut 4 bases from V and 1 base from J; bases unmatched to any gene: 6. The CDR3 extends over 16 amino acids. Germline CDR1 is SGHTA and CDR2 is FQGNSA.

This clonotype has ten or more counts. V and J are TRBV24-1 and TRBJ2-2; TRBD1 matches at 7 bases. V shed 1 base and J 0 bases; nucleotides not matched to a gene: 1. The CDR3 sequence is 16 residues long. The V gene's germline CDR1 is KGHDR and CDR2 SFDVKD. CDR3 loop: CATSDLGTANTGELFF. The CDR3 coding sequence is TGTGCCACCAGTGATTTAGGGACAGCGAACACCGGGGAGCTGTTTTTT.

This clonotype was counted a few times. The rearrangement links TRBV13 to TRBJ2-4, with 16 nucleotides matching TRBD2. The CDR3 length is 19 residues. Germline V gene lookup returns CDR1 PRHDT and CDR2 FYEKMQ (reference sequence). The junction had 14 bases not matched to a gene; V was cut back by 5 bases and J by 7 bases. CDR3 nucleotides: TGTGCCAGCAGCCCTACAAAACCCGGGACTAGCGGGAGGGGCAACATTCAGTACTTC. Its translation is CASSPTKPGTSGRGNIQYF.

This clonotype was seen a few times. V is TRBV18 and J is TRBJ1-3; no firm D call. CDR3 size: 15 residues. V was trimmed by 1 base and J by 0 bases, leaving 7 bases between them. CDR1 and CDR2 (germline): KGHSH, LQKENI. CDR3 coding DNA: TGTGCCAGCTCACCACAGGCCAGCTCTGGAAACACCATATATTTT. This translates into CASSPQASSGNTIYF.

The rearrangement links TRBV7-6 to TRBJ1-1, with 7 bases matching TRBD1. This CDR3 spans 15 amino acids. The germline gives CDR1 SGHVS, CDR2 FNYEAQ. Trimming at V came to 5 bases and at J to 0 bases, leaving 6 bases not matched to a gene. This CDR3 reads CASSLDGQVNTEAFF. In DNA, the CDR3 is TGTGCCAGCAGCCTAGACGGACAGGTGAACACTGAAGCTTTCTTT.

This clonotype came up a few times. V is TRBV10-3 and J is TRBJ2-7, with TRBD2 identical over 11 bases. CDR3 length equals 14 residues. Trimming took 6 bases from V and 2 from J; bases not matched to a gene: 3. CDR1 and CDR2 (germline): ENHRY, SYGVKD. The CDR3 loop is CAIRLAGGPYEQYF. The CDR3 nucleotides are TGTGCCATCAGGTTAGCGGGAGGGCCCTACGAGCAGTACTTC.

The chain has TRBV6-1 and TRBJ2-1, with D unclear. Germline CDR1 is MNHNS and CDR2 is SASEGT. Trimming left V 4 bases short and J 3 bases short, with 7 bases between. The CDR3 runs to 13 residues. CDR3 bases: TGTGCCAGCAGTGGGACCTTCTACAATGAGCAGTTCTTC. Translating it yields CASSGTFYNEQFF.

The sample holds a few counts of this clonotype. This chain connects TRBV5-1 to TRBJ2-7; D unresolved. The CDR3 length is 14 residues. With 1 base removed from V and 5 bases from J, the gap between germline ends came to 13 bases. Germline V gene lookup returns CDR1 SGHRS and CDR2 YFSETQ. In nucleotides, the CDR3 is TGCGCCAGCAGCTTGACGGGCTGGAGCGACGAGCAGTACTTC. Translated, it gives CASSLTGWSDEQYF. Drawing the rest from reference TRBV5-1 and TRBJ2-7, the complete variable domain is KAGVTQTPRYLIKTRGQQVTLSCSPISGHRSVSWYQQTPGQGLQFLFEYFSETQRNKGNFPGRFSGRQFSNSRSEMNVSTLELGDSALYLCASSLTGWSDEQYFGPGTRLTVT.